These T cell receptor beta chains were read from a single sample in a study of beta chain features in type 1 diabetes. TCRdb's table, derived via immunoSEQ multiplex PCR, lists solely in-frame clones and lacks some. The repertoire includes tens of thousands of clones, 59% of them detected once, and 2.2% sits in the top ten. Sample: Tregs from blood. The receptor source for this set is a woman aged 18-29 years in good health. Each CDR3 is given without its conserved first and last residue.

TRBV30	AWSRGPYEQY
TRBV7-2	ATRQGESSYNSPLH
TRBV4-1	ASSQDLASGSREQF
TRBV5-4	ASTKEGADTQY
TRBV9	ASSVGGTSGRRTDTQY
TRBV10-1	ASSETAARDEQY
TRBV5-1	ASSLENPGPNSPLH
TRBV19	ASIGTSGGAGEQF
TRBV11-2	ASSFGNLQETQY
TRBV7-9	ASSPGTGSTDTQY
TRBV27	ASSLFSPRDGNTIY
TRBV4-1	ASSQGPRGPYNEQF
TRBV7-6	ASTPPSGRYGEQF
TRBV5-4	ASGSGGDPRY
TRBV7-2	ASSAQGYEQY
TRBV6-1	ASTPGGMGDEKLF
TRBV2	ASSRQGNGYT
TRBV5-4	ASSLEPGQQETQY
TRBV7-9	ASRGSGRYTGELF
TRBV5-1	ASSVSGRDTGELF
TRBV5-1	ASSRTSGGISDTQY
TRBV18	ASSHPTSERETQY
TRBV30	AWTGQSEGYT
TRBV4-1	ASSQGGRGHPYNEQF
TRBV2	ASSERDSNSPLH
TRBV5-1	ASSWTGGDQPQH
TRBV4-1	ASSLSGQAHTEAF
TRBV30	AWSRGGGEAF
TRBV14	ASSRRSTSSYNEQF
TRBV4-1	ASSRQLASSSYEQY
TRBV7-9	ASSFGQGFNEKLF
TRBV10-3	AISGLADEQF
TRBV10-1	ASSESGRAGELF
TRBV5-1	ASSFGQGTYEQY
TRBV25-1	ASSDRTGMNTEAF
TRBV7-9	ASSSDRLAF
TRBV7-9	ASSLGREGGETQY
TRBV5-1	ASSFNSGGETQY
TRBV7-2	ASSPNGNYGYT
TRBV7-2	ASSLRGRGYETQY
TRBV7-2	ASSLLSVAALGAATQY
TRBV20-1	SATESTEAF
TRBV19	ASSSAGRTGTEAF
TRBV4-1	ASSHPTGPYGYT
TRBV5-1	ASSLGTVPSYEQY
TRBV29-1	SVDTAAGEKGSYT
TRBV19	ASAPRQGFATNEKLF
TRBV7-8	ASSLTVGQGVGEKLF
TRBV5-6	ASSSNTGELF
TRBV9	ASSKQPGTSWVNEQF
TRBV29-1	STDRDRHGYT
TRBV27	ASSLSKQNNSPLH
TRBV5-1	ASSTGTGSYEQY